What follows is one T cell receptor (beta chain) and its context. The V gene's germline CDR1 is LGHNA and CDR2 YSLEER. The CDR3 has 14 residues. V gave up 4 bases and J gave up 2 bases; unmatched junction bases: 4. This entry is derived from a study of shared clonotypes between healthy human individuals. TCRdb's table, derived via immunoSEQ multiplex PCR, lists solely in-frame clones and lacks some. The sample lists about 690,000 clones, around 90% occurring once. The sequence came from a man between 18 and 35 years old in good health. Some clones in this sample may be carry-over from other donors' samples. Sequenced input: memory CD8+ T cells from PBMCs. Subset: CD45RO+ cells pooled with CCR7-negative TemRA cells. V gene TRBV4-3 combines with J gene TRBJ1-1; TRBD1 agrees at 7 bases. The CDR3 protein is CASSLGQVNTEAFF. Written as DNA, the CDR3 is TGCGCCAGCAGCCTAGGACAGGTCAACACTGAAGCTTTCTTT.